What follows is one T cell receptor (beta chain) and its context. This clone appeared once. There is no known antigen for this receptor. Base qualities are missing; no much larger clone stands one base away. TCR CDR3 regions were amplified from genomic DNA by multiplex PCR using the deep immunoSEQ assay. Extracted genomic DNA from each cell subset was distributed evenly across all wells of several immunoSEQ 96-well plates, and each plate was treated as a replicate. For sorted subsets, around 0.2 ug genomic DNA, equal to 25,000 to 35,000 T cell genomes, was loaded into each replicate PCR. The purified libraries were quantified using a Qubit 3.0 fluorometer, sized with a Bioanalyzer 2100, and then quantified again using the KAPA Library Quantification kit. Every immunoSEQ 96-well plate was sequenced on a dedicated single-read 150-cycle Illumina NextSeq 550 flow cell. Concerning the study's data processing: Because the immunoSEQ output included only junctional sequences and no quality scores, the filtering could not be the same as the filtering used for full-length reads. Sequences were annotated with PyIR, a Python wrapper for IgBLAST v1.9, and V/J genes and CDR3 were assigned using IMGT germline references. Reads were filtered out if the reads had weak V/J assignments (E-value above 1e-6), no CDR3, stop codons, out-of-frame junctions, or ambiguous translated residues. V3J clonotypes were defined as sequences sharing the same inferred V gene, J gene, and CDR3 amino acid sequence. The percentage overlap between two repertoires was calculated by dividing the number of shared unique clonotypes by the size of the smaller repertoire. Three approaches were used to assess repertoire richness: RTK rarefaction, the Chao1 estimator, and Recon v2.1 estimates of unobserved clonotypes. For all TCRbeta clonotypes obtained by the gDNA method from a few donors, generation probabilities were computed with OLGA. In TCRdb, the immuneACCESS table is reduced to in-frame sequences with V and J assigned. These tables do not hold every clone; where another copy was compared, an unresolved V gene accounts for under half, and the others remain unexplained. Clone size and the V and J calls come from that table; the DNA yielded D and trimming. The sample profile shows about 590,000 clones; over 95% of them were found once. Together, the top ten hold 0.11% of the sample.

The CDR3 contains 14 residues, cysteine and phenylalanine counted. CDR3 DNA is the only sequence kept; it has 42 bases, read in frame from the first base. The germline V gene encodes CDR1 SGHDT and CDR2 YYEEEE. Cut back by 5 bases and 7 bases, the V and J ends lie 16 bases apart. This sample is drawn from a study of shared clonotypes between healthy human individuals (dated by TCRdb to the early 2020s). General notes on the study: Three men and two women, aged 18 to 49 years, made up the cohort. For each donor, three plates each were used for CD4 naive and CD4 memory, two plates were used for CD8 naive, and one plate was used for CD8 memory. Blood TCR repertoires of a handful of healthy adults were deeply sequenced to estimate repertoire size and the extent of clonotype sharing between individuals. To increase sequencing depth and limit assay-specific biases, different laboratories used diverse techniques to prepare libraries and sequence TCR repertoires. Leukapheresis yielded between about 0.85 and 10 billion PBMCs per donor. The investigation overall reported the following: Even with the large sequencing depth, rarefaction of the sorted-subset datasets indicated that sequencing was incomplete. Roughly 5.2% of naive CD4, around 3.5% of naive CD8, around 2.3% of memory CD4, and 0.4% of memory CD8 clonotypes were shared across several donors. Naive subsets generally had larger estimated clonotype richness than memory subsets. Pairwise subsampling led to the expectation that sequencing depth would affect the degree of clonotype sharing among donors. Sampling was restricted to blood, and TCR repertoires in tissues likely differ from the TCR repertoires found in blood. Compared with non-shared clonotypes, the clonotypes found in all four sorted-subset donors had higher generation probabilities. The genetic and exposure-history diversity represented was limited by the small number of donors.

CD8 naive samples were CD45RO-negative cells positively selected for CCR7, giving a CD45RA+CCR7+ population that excluded TemRA cells. Donors were healthy HIV-negative adults with no recently reported acute infections or vaccinations. All donors were Caucasian adults living in Nashville, Tennessee, USA. Blood was obtained by leukapheresis, after which PBMCs were separated by Ficoll-Histopaque density gradient centrifugation and cryopreserved in liquid nitrogen vapor phase. Purity and quantity of every magnetically sorted T cell population were checked by analytical flow cytometry. Each sorted fraction had its genomic DNA isolated and then quantified by UV absorbance on a Nanodrop 2000c.

Sequences were obtained from naive CD8+ T cells sorted from blood. This specimen's cell subset or site label, per the study, means: CD45RA+CCR7+. This clonotype was sampled from a woman in her twenties or thirties in good health. The chain couples TRBV5-6 to TRBJ1-5; a tentative D match to TRBD1 spans 6 bases. The nucleotide sequence is TGTGCCAGCAGAACAAGGGGGTCGGGCCAGCCCCAGCATTTT. This sequence encodes CASRTRGSGQPQHF.